This T cell receptor beta chain was recovered during a study of type 1 regulatory T cells. Study-wide background: This in vitro CD4 product, T-allo10, is enriched for Tr1 cells and alloantigen-specific.

This clonotype was recorded once. Antigen: not known. CDR3 size: 12 residues. V dropped 5 bases and J dropped 8 bases, with 9 bases sitting between them. Germline V CDR1 and CDR2: SNHLY, FYNNEI. TCRdb recomputed calls from the reads with MiXCR, one row per CDR3 protein. The sample lists tens of thousands of distinct CDR3 sequences, under 25% occurring once. Study observations and caveats: Type 1 regulatory T cells had a more restricted TCR repertoire than non-type 1 regulatory T cells.

This sequence was found in a human donor in good health. The chain links TRBV2 to TRBJ1-4; no firm D call. Sequencing used cultured type 1 regulatory T (Tr1) cells, either the whole culture or a sorted fraction (not recorded which). CDR3 sequence (DNA): TGTGCCAGCAGTACGGGCTACGAAAAACTGTTTTTT. Its protein is CASSTGYEKLFF.